Given below is one T cell receptor beta chain in context. Its antigen is unknown. Within one base of it there is no much larger clone, and no base qualities were kept. A FACSAria II was used to sort memory CD4+ T cells, defined as single viable CD3+CD4+CD8-CD45RO+ cells. CMV serostatus was assessed using a Roche Elecsys assay, by which serum IgG against CMV pp150, pp28, p38 and p52 was detected. Once the samples were thawed, total CD4+ T cells were enriched through positive selection using CD4 magnetic microbeads. Samples originated from another study that specifically interrogated the CD4+ T cell memory repertoire. Following standard operating procedures, peripheral blood mononuclear cells were isolated and cryopreserved, while serum was kept at -80 degrees C. The staining relied on CD3-PerCP (BW264/56), CD4-APC (RPA-T4), CD45RO-PE (UCHT1) and CD8-Pacific Orange (3B5) antibodies, and Sytox blue was used to exclude non-viable cells.

The sample belongs to a study of memory CD4+ T cells and cytomegalovirus serostatus (dated by TCRdb to the late 2010s). Some background on the complete study: The cohort comprised 33 healthy Belgian adults, 9 CMV seropositive and 24 CMV seronegative. The study sequenced CD4+ memory TCRbeta repertoires of a Belgian cohort with known cytomegalovirus serostatus to replicate a published TCR-based CMV serostatus classifier.

Study-wide findings and limitations: On the Belgian cohort, the classifier built on the original framework reached a median bootstrapped AUC of almost 0.96, with a 95% CI of 0.76-1.00. Only CD4+CD45RO+ memory cells were sequenced, unlike the original study, which covered naive and memory CD4+ and CD8+ populations. The results were interpreted as suggesting that the CMV-associated TCR signature is largely present in the CD4+ memory repertoire. CMV serostatus prediction reached a median bootstrapped AUC of roughly 0.96 with the original framework and about 0.93 with a US-trained random forest. Among the 150 or so previously reported CMV-associated TCRbeta sequences, approximately 67 showed up in the CD4+ memory repertoires, with each one found in between one and five individuals.

The Quick-DNA Microprep Kit was used to extract genomic DNA from the sorted cells. Amplification of TCRbeta DNA was done with the immunoSEQ hsTCRbeta kit, following the protocol from the manufacturer. An Illumina MiSeq instrument was used to sequence the TCRbeta libraries. Per the authors' processing: Once out-of-frame sequences had been removed, about 2,000,000 distinct TCRbeta sequences were left, which works out to an average of about 67,000 per individual. Two values were used to score each individual: the count of 150 to 200 previously reported CMV-associated TCRbeta sequences and the total count of productive distinct TCRbeta sequences. A beta-binomial model was reimplemented in Python, and scikit-learn random forests with default parameters were trained on US cohort data. Classifier performance on the Belgian cohort was reported as the median AUC with percentile confidence intervals calculated over 10,000 bootstrap iterations. Not all clones reach the TCRdb copy of this immuneACCESS table, which keeps in-frame sequences only. Checked studies attribute under half of the gap to unresolved V genes and leave the rest unexplained. V and J calls and clone size follow that table, whereas D and trimming were derived from the DNA. In all, the sample holds some 44,000 clones, and around 80% of those were seen once. The leading ten clones occupy around 0.6% of the sample.

Via the germline V gene (reference sequence), CDR1 is SEHNR and CDR2 FQNEAQ. From the cysteine through the phenylalanine, the CDR3 covers 17 amino acids. The retained sequence is limited to the CDR3, 51 bases, with the frame set at the first base. V is shortened by 2 bases, J by 1 base, and the region joining them spans 12 bases. This receptor chain uses TRBV7-9 and TRBJ2-6, with the D segment identity uncertain. This TCR came from an adult in good health and CMV-seronegative. What was sequenced was memory CD4+ T cells from blood. The DNA is TGTGCCAGCAGCTTATATTTGGGGATGTCTGGGGCCAACGTCCTGACTTTC. Its amino acids are CASSLYLGMSGANVLTF.